This TCR beta chain was recovered during a study of blood T cell repertoires in COVID-19. Germline assignment: CDR1 SGDLS and CDR2 YYNGEE. The CDR3 totals 13 residues. The V end was cut by 1 base, the J end by 8 bases, with 12 bases between. Method: immunoSEQ multiplex PCR; TCRdb's copy keeps in-frame clones and lacks some. Seen here are tens of thousands of clones, roughly 80% observed once, and the top ten hold 1.5% to 2%. This clone appeared a single time. The V gene is TRBV9, the J gene TRBJ1-2; D unresolved. The origin of this receptor is a man aged 60 to 69 with COVID-19, enrolled during active disease. The sample consisted of peripheral blood. This CDR3 reads CASSVPGRSGYTF. The DNA of the CDR3 is TGTGCCAGCAGCGTACCCGGGAGAAGCGGCTACACCTTC.